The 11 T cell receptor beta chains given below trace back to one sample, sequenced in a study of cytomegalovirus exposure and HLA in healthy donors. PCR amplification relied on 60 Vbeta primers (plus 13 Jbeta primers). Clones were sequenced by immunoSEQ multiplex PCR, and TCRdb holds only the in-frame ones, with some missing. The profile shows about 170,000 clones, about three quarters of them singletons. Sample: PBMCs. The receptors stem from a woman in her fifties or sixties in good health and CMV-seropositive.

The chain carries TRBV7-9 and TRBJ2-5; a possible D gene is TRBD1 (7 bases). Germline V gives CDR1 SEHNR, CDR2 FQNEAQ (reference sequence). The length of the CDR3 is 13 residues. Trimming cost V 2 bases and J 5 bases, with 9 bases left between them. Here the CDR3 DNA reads TGTGCCAGCAGCTTATCAGGGGGGGAGACCCAGTACTTC. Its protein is CASSLSGGETQYF.

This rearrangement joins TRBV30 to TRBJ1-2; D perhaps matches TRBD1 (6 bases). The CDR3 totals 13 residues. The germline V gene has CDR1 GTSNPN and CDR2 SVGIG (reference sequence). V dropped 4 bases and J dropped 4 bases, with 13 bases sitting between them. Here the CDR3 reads CAWNPTGTYGYTF. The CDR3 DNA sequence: TGTGCCTGGAACCCTACAGGGACCTATGGCTACACCTTC.

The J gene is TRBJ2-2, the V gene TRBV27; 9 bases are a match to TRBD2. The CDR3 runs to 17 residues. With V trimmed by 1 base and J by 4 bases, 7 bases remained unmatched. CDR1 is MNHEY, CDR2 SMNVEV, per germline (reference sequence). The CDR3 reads CASSLLAGGGSTGELFF. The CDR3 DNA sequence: TGTGCCAGCAGTTTATTGGCGGGAGGGGGAAGCACCGGGGAGCTGTTTTTT.

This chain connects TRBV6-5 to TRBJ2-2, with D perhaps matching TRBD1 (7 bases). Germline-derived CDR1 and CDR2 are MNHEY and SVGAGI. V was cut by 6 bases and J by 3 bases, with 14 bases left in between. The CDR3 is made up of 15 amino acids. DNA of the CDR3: TGTGCCAGCAGACCAGGGGGGATCGACACCGGGGAGCTGTTTTTT. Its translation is CASRPGGIDTGELFF.

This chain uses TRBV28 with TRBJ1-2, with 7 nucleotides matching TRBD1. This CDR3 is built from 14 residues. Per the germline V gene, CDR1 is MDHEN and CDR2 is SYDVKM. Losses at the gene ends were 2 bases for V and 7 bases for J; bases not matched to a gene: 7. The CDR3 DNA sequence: TGTGCCAGCAGTTTAGGGACAGAACCTCGTGGCTACACCTTC. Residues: CASSLGTEPRGYTF.

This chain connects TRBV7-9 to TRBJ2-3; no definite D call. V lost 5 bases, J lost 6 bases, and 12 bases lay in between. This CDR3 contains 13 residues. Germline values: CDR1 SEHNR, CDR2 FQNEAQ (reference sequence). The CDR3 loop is CASSRLSSDTQYF. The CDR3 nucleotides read TGTGCCAGCAGCCGACTTTCCTCGGATACGCAGTATTTT.

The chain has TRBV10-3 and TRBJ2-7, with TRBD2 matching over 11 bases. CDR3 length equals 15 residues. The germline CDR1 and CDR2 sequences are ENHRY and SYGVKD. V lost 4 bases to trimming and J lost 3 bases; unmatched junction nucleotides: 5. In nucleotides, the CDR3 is TGTGCCATCAGTGCTAGAGGGACTAGCGGCTACGAGCAGTACTTC. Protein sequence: CAISARGTSGYEQYF.

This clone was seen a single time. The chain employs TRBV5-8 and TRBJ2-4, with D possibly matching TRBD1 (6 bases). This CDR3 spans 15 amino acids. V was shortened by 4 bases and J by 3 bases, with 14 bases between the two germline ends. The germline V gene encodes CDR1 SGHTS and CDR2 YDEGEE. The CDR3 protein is CASSPQGFVKNIQYF. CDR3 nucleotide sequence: TGTGCCAGCAGCCCCCAGGGGTTTGTCAAAAACATTCAGTACTTC.

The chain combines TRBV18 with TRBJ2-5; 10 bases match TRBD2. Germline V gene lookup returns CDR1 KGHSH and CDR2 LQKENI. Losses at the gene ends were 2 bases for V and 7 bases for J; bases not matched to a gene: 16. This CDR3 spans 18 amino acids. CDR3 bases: TGTGCCAGCTCACCATCTACGTCAGCGGGAGGGCCTTTGGGGACCCAGTACTTC. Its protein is CASSPSTSAGGPLGTQYF.

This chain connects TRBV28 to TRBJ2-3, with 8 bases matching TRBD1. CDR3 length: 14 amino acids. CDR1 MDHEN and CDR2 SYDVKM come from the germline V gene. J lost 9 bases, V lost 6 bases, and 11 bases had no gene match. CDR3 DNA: TGTGCCAGCAGCCACCCGACTAACAGGGGGACGCAGTATTTT. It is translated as CASSHPTNRGTQYF.

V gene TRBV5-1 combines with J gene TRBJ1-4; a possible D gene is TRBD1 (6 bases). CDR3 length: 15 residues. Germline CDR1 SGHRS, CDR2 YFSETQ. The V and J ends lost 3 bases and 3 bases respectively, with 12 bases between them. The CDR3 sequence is CASSSTSGANEKLFF. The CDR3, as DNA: TGCGCCAGCAGCTCAACCTCAGGGGCTAATGAAAAACTGTTTTTT.